These 11 T cell receptor beta chains were all obtained from the same sample, sequenced in a study of T cell clonotyping in hematopoietic cell transplantation. The method was immunoSEQ multiplex PCR; TCRdb's version includes in-frame clones alone and lacks a portion of them. The sample records 11,000 to 15,000 clones, 94% being singletons. Source: PBMCs, taken 30 days after allogeneic stem cell transplant. Receptors were obtained from a male patient between 60 and 69 years old who had an allogeneic stem cell transplant from an unrelated donor, so the T cells may come from the graft donor. Some clones in this sample may be carry-over from other donors' samples.

J is TRBJ1-6 and V is TRBV7-2; no definite D call. The length of the CDR3 is 14 residues. CDR1 is SGHTA, CDR2 FQGNSA, per germline. V was trimmed by 2 bases and J by 10 bases, leaving 12 bases between them. The CDR3 bases are TGTGCCAGCAGCTTATCGGGTCTAGGGTCACCCCTCCACTTT. It yields the protein CASSLSGLGSPLHF. Filled out from reference TRBV7-2 and TRBJ1-6, the complete variable domain reads GAGVSQSPSNKVTEKGKDVELRCDPISGHTALYWYRQSLGQGLEFLIYFQGNSAPDKSGLPSDRFSAERTGGSVSTLTIQRTQQEDSAVYLCASSLSGLGSPLHFGNGTRLTVT.

This chain links TRBV15 with TRBJ1-4; D is perhaps TRBD1 (6 bases). The CDR3 runs to 16 residues. CDR1 is LNHNV, CDR2 YYDKDF, per germline (reference sequence). The V end was cut by 0 bases, the J end by 3 bases, with 11 bases between. The CDR3 DNA follows: TGTGCCACCAGCAGAGATTTGGGACAAGCTAATGAAAAACTGTTTTTT. Residues: CATSRDLGQANEKLFF.

The chain is built from TRBV4-3 and TRBJ1-6; D is possibly TRBD1 (5 bases). From germline, CDR1 is LGHNA and CDR2 YSLEER. This CDR3 is 20 amino acids long. Trimming cost V 3 bases and J 10 bases, with 31 bases left between them. The CDR3 here is CASSQGWVDRRVSEGSPLHF. Here the CDR3 DNA reads TGCGCCAGCAGCCAGGGGTGGGTCGATCGCAGGGTATCTGAGGGCTCACCCCTCCACTTT.

This rearrangement joins TRBV5-1 to TRBJ1-2, with TRBD1 as a possible D gene (5 bases). Germline-derived CDR1 and CDR2 are SGHRS and YFSETQ. The CDR3 covers 15 residues. V was clipped by 0 bases and J by 0 bases, with 9 bases between them. CDR3 sequence (DNA): TGCGCCAGCAGCTTGGCCGGGGCGTCTAACTATGGCTACACCTTC. The encoded protein is CASSLAGASNYGYTF.

The rearrangement links TRBV14 to TRBJ2-7; D is uncertain. V was shortened by 0 bases and J by 3 bases, with 15 bases between the two germline ends. In germline, CDR1 is SGHDN, CDR2 FVKESK. The CDR3 has 16 residues. CDR3 protein: CASSQDPFGRSYEQYF. In nucleotides, the CDR3 is TGTGCCAGCAGCCAAGACCCCTTCGGACGGAGCTACGAGCAGTACTTC. The full variable domain, rest sourced from reference TRBV14 and TRBJ2-7, is EAGVTQFPSHSVIEKGQTVTLRCDPISGHDNLYWYRRVMGKEIKFLLHFVKESKQDESGMPNNRFLAERTGGTYSTLKVQPAELEDSGVYFCASSQDPFGRSYEQYFGPGTRLTVT.

The rearrangement joins TRBV6-6 to TRBJ1-6; no reliable D call. This CDR3 spans 12 amino acids. Germline assignment: CDR1 MNHNY and CDR2 SVGAGI (reference sequence). V shed 2 bases and J shed 7 bases, with 3 bases lying between them. CDR3 residues: CASSYMNSPLHF. The CDR3 DNA sequence: TGTGCCAGCAGTTACATGAATTCACCCCTCCACTTT.

The V gene is TRBV7-9, the J gene TRBJ2-1, with TRBD1 matching over 7 bases. V shed 5 bases, J shed 0 bases, and the junction held 7 bases outside the gene matches. CDR1 is SEHNR and CDR2 is FQNEAQ in the germline V gene (reference sequence). The CDR3 contains 16 residues. CDR3 loop: CASSQTTGSSYNEQFF. CDR3 nucleotide sequence: TGTGCCAGCAGCCAAACGACAGGGAGCTCCTACAATGAGCAGTTCTTC.

CDR3 sequence reads: CASSQRGGGSSYNEQFF. In DNA, the CDR3 is TGTGCCAGCAGCCAGAGGGGCGGGGGTAGCTCCTACAATGAGCAGTTCTTC. The chain recombines TRBV7-2 with TRBJ2-1, with 7 bases matching TRBD2. V trimming: 5 bases; J trimming: 0 bases; junction bases outside the gene matches: 10. The CDR3 length is 17 residues. Germline values: CDR1 SGHTA, CDR2 FQGNSA.

The rearrangement joins TRBV20-1 to TRBJ1-1, with D hard to call. Germline values: CDR1 DFQATT, CDR2 SNEGSKA (reference sequence). V lost 6 bases and J 8 bases, leaving 13 bases between the germline ends. The CDR3 contains 11 residues. For the CDR3, the DNA is TGCAGTGCATCCATCGGACCGGAAGCTTTCTTT. This encodes CSASIGPEAFF.

The chain links TRBV5-6 to TRBJ2-3; 11 nucleotides line up with TRBD2. Germline V gene lookup returns CDR1 SGHDT and CDR2 YYEEEE. V gave up 4 bases and J gave up 6 bases; unmatched junction bases: 7. The CDR3 runs to 15 residues. The CDR3 nucleotides are TGTGCCAGCAGCCGCCTAGCGGGAGGCCACGATACGCAGTATTTT. It encodes CASSRLAGGHDTQYF.

This rearrangement joins TRBV6-5 to TRBJ1-6; D uncertain. From germline, CDR1 is MNHEY and CDR2 SVGAGI. V was shortened by 3 bases and J by 10 bases, with 10 bases between the two germline ends. The CDR3 length is 13 residues. CDR3 residues: CASSYGFSSPLHF. In nucleotides, the CDR3 is TGTGCCAGCAGTTATGGTTTTAGCTCACCCCTCCACTTT.